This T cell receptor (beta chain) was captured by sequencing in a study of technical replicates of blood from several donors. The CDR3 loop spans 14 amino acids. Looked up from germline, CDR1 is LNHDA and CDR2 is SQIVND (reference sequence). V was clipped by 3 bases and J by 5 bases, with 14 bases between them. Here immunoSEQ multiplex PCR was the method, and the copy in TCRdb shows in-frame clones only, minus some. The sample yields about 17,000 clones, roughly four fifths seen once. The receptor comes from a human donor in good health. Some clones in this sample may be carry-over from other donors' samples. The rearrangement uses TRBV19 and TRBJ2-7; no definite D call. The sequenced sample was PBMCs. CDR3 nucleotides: TGTGCCAGTAGTATCACACCTTTGAGCGACGAGCAGTACTTC. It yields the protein CASSITPLSDEQYF.